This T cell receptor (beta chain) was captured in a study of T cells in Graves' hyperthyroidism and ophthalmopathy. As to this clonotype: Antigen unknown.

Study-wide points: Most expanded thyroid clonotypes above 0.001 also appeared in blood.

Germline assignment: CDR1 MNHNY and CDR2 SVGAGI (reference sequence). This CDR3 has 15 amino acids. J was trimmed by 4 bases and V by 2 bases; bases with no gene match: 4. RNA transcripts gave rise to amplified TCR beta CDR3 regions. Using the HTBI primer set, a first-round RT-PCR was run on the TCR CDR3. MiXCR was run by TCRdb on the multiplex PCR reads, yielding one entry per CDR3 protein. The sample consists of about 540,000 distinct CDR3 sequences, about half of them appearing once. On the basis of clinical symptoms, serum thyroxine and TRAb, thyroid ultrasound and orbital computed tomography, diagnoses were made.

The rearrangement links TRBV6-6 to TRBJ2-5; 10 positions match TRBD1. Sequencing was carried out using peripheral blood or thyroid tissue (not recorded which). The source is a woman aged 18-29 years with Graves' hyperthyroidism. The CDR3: CASSYIGQGGETQYF. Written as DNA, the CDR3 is TGTGCCAGCAGTTACATTGGACAGGGGGGAGAGACCCAGTACTTC.